Presented here are 15 T cell receptor beta chains from one specimen sequenced in a study of blood T cell repertoires in COVID-19. Produced via immunoSEQ multiplex PCR; TCRdb's table is partial and in-frame only. The top ten clones hold approximately 16% of a sample with 30,000 to 45,000 clones, around 80% of them seen once. The sequencing sample was made of peripheral blood. The source is a man in his 70s with acute or convalescent COVID-19.

The genes are TRBV6-2 or TRBV6-3 and TRBJ2-2; 12 bases agree with TRBD2. This CDR3 region has 20 residues. With 0 bases clipped from V and 2 bases from J, the junction kept 10 bases outside the gene matches. Germline V lookup: CDR1 MNHEY, CDR2 SVGEGT. The CDR3 nucleotides are TGTGCCAGCAGTTACTCGATATCGACTAGCGGGAGTTACAACACCGGGGAGCTGTTTTTT. It specifies CASSYSISTSGSYNTGELFF.

This chain connects TRBV27 to TRBJ1-6; 7 positions match TRBD1. The CDR3 consists of 14 residues. Looked up from germline, CDR1 is MNHEY and CDR2 is SMNVEV (reference sequence). The trim removed 6 bases at V and 7 bases at J, leaving 6 bases unmatched. This CDR3 is CASRPGQMNSPLHF. The CDR3 coding sequence is TGTGCCAGCAGACCGGGACAGATGAATTCACCCCTCCACTTT.

The chain employs TRBV12-3 or TRBV12-4 and TRBJ1-2, with 7 bases that match TRBD1. With V trimmed by 6 bases and J by 7 bases, 2 bases remained unmatched. The CDR3 runs to 11 residues. The CDR3 region is CASRHRGGYTF. The CDR3 coding sequence is TGTGCCAGCAGACACAGGGGTGGCTACACCTTC.

V and J are TRBV12-3 or TRBV12-4 and TRBJ1-2; D perhaps matches TRBD1 (5 bases). The CDR3 sequence is 13 residues long. V was pared by 5 bases and J by 4 bases, with 11 bases between. The DNA for the CDR3 is TGTGCCAGCAGTCCAGGGCCGGGCTATGGCTACACCTTC. Its protein is CASSPGPGYGYTF.

This clone occurred once. This sequence joins TRBV19 and TRBJ2-3; 10 bases agree with TRBD2. V lost 8 bases, J lost 1 base, and 9 bases stayed unmatched. The CDR3 is 16 amino acids. CDR1 is LNHDA, CDR2 SQIVND, per germline (reference sequence). In DNA, the CDR3 is TGTGCCAGTTCAGGTGGGCTAGCGGGGGGCACAGATACGCAGTATTTT. Translated, it gives CASSGGLAGGTDTQYF.

The V gene is TRBV28, the J gene TRBJ1-6, with 7 bases lining up with TRBD1. J gave up 1 base and V 4 bases, and 10 bases lay outside the gene matches. In germline, CDR1 is MDHEN, CDR2 SYDVKM. CDR3 length: 18 amino acids. The CDR3 loop is CASSSLRTGPSYNSPLHF. The CDR3 nucleotides read TGTGCCAGCAGTTCCCTCAGGACAGGTCCGTCCTATAATTCACCCCTCCACTTT.

J is TRBJ2-1 and V is TRBV16; 12 nucleotides align to TRBD2. This CDR3 region has 16 residues. From germline, CDR1 is KGHSY and CDR2 FQNENV. Trimming cost V 4 bases and J 4 bases; bases outside gene matches: 5. The DNA for the CDR3 is TGTGCCAGCAGCCCCCGACTAGCGGGAGAATACAATGAGCAGTTCTTC. Its translation is CASSPRLAGEYNEQFF.

The V gene is TRBV4-1, the J gene TRBJ2-5, with unresolved D. There are 13 residues in the CDR3. The V end was cut by 1 base, the J end by 1 base, with 4 bases between. Germline V CDR1 and CDR2: MGHRA, YSYEKL. The DNA of the CDR3 is TGCGCCAGCAGCCAAGGGCTCCAAGAGACCCAGTACTTC. This translates into CASSQGLQETQYF.

In DNA, the CDR3 is TGTGCCAGCAGTCGACTAGCGGGAAACTACGAGCAGTACTTC. Protein: CASSRLAGNYEQYF. The chain carries TRBV6-2 or TRBV6-3 and TRBJ2-7; 11 positions match TRBD2. Germline trimming cut 5 bases from V and 3 bases from J; bases unmatched to any gene: 3. The CDR3 contains 14 residues. Germline V gene data show CDR1 as MNHEY and CDR2 as SVGEGT.

The chain uses TRBV5-1 and TRBJ2-7; TRBD2 might be the D (6 bases). Germline V CDR1 and CDR2: SGHRS, YFSETQ. The V end was cut by 4 bases, the J end by 2 bases, with 19 bases between. This CDR3 has 16 residues. CDR3: CASSGGGQDTPYEQYF. CDR3 nucleotides: TGCGCCAGCAGCGGGGGAGGCCAGGATACCCCCTACGAGCAGTACTTC.

In the case of this clone: The sample carries other DNA sequences with the same CDR3. V and J are TRBV27 and TRBJ1-4; 7 bases map to TRBD1. In germline, CDR1 is MNHEY, CDR2 SMNVEV (reference sequence). V was clipped by 6 bases and J by 15 bases; unmatched bases: 25. This CDR3 has 17 residues. The CDR3 here is CASSLRRGGVVGKELFF. The CDR3, as DNA: TGTGCCAGCAGCCTGCGCCGAGGGGGCGTCGTCGGCAAGGAATTGTTTTTT.

The gene calls are TRBV5-1 and TRBJ1-6, with 7 bases aligning to TRBD1. The germline V gene has CDR1 SGHRS and CDR2 YFSETQ. Trimming at V came to 0 bases and at J to 3 bases, leaving 3 bases not matched to a gene. The CDR3 has 16 residues. CDR3 loop: CASSLEGAGYNSPLHF. The CDR3 region has the DNA TGCGCCAGCAGCTTGGAGGGGGCGGGCTATAATTCACCCCTCCACTTT. Full variable domain (remainder filled in from reference TRBV5-1 and TRBJ1-6): KAGVTQTPRYLIKTRGQQVTLSCSPISGHRSVSWYQQTPGQGLQFLFEYFSETQRNKGNFPGRFSGRQFSNSRSEMNVSTLELGDSALYLCASSLEGAGYNSPLHFGNGTRLTVT.

The chain carries TRBV1 and TRBJ2-3; the table's D call, TRBD2, has no DNA check behind it. TRBV1 corresponds to a pseudogene. CDR3 length: 22 amino acids. The CDR3 sequence: CTSSRKLSGTSGRGRSTDTQYF. CDR3 coding DNA: TGCACCAGCAGTCGGAAGCTAAGCGGGACTAGCGGGAGGGGGAGGAGCACAGATACGCAGTATTTT.

This clone was counted between two and nine times. This sequence joins TRBV5-4 and TRBJ2-7; tentatively, D is TRBD1 (7 bases). The CDR3 runs to 18 residues. Germline lookup yields CDR1 SGHNT and CDR2 YYREEE (reference sequence). V lost 2 bases and J 1 base, leaving 22 bases between the germline ends. The CDR3 protein is CASSFPPGDSWESYEQYF. CDR3 DNA sequence: TGTGCCAGCAGCTTCCCACCGGGGGACAGTTGGGAGTCCTACGAGCAGTACTTC.

The chain employs TRBV30 and TRBJ2-5; TRBD2 agrees at 10 bases. V gave up 5 bases and J gave up 5 bases; unmatched junction bases: 8. The germline gives CDR1 GTSNPN, CDR2 SVGIG (reference sequence). This CDR3 spans 14 amino acids. CDR3: CAWSKRGGLETQYF. In nucleotides, the CDR3 is TGTGCCTGGTCTAAGCGGGGGGGCTTGGAGACCCAGTACTTC.